These T cell receptor beta chains were read from a single sample in a study of T cell responses to AZD1222 COVID-19 vaccine. Here immunoSEQ multiplex PCR was the method, and the copy in TCRdb shows in-frame clones only, minus some. The sample holds about 110,000 clones, approximately 88% seen once. The specimen comprised peripheral blood, sampled on day 0 of AZD1222 vaccination. The receptors shown here come from an adult in good health. CDR3s leave out the opening cysteine and the closing phenylalanine or tryptophan. Expanded clones get a size class; other rows say once, few or many, or leave the size out.

clone_size,v_call,j_call,cdr3_aa
once,TRBV5-4,TRBJ1-3,ASSLGGRLTSGNTIY
-,TRBV12-5,TRBJ2-2,ASGLFPGIISTGELF
-,TRBV19,TRBJ2-2,ASTRDLFGWAAGELF
once,TRBV18,TRBJ1-6,ASSPPAGSNSPLH
-,TRBV4-3,TRBJ2-1,ASSQDLLMASSYNEQF
once,TRBV14,TRBJ2-1,ASSLLGTGSYNEQF
-,TRBV27,TRBJ1-1,ASSFSRSGTDTEAF
-,TRBV15,TRBJ2-2,ATTKATGELF
-,TRBV10-3,TRBJ2-5,AIRQGGAQETQY
-,TRBV2,TRBJ2-1,ASSVRRVHEQF
-,TRBV18,TRBJ2-5,ASSPPVERGVQETQY
-,TRBV7-9,TRBJ2-6,ATGTDHSGANVLT
-,TRBV12-3/TRBV12-4,TRBJ1-2,ASGTANYGYT
-,TRBV27,TRBJ2-7,ASSGPGSGAYEQY
-,TRBV24-1,TRBJ2-2,ATSSGGATGELF
-,TRBV9,TRBJ1-3,ASSVQQGGAGNTIY
-,TRBV11-3,TRBJ2-2,ASSSGLEPGELF
-,TRBV27,TRBJ2-4,ASMGLAKNIQY
-,TRBV10-3,TRBJ2-1,AISEPRLKNNEQF
-,TRBV2,TRBJ1-2,ASRGSIYGYT
-,TRBV19,TRBJ1-5,ASSMGDSRNQPQH
few,TRBV5-5,TRBJ1-2,ASSPGFGYT
-,TRBV6-5,TRBJ1-4,ASLRGPNEKLF
-,TRBV4-3,TRBJ1-1,ASSTDMNTEAF
-,TRBV7-2,TRBJ1-2,ASSSNLGGPPRGYT
-,TRBV7-7,TRBJ1-2,ASSLVPDNYGYT
-,TRBV5-4,TRBJ1-1,ASSLALGGTEAF
-,TRBV6-5,TRBJ1-5,ASKEGGSQPQH
-,TRBV20-1,TRBJ1-2,SASEYNQGPGYGYT
-,TRBV7-2,TRBJ1-6,ASSPTGRGNSPLH
-,TRBV12-3/TRBV12-4,TRBJ1-1,ASSTGLNTEAF
-,TRBV28,TRBJ1-1,ASSPPPGTNTEAF
-,TRBV27,TRBJ1-2,ASSGQGGNYGYT
-,TRBV5-1,TRBJ2-2,ASSPREPTNTGELF
-,TRBV10-3,TRBJ1-2,AISAPDRPQANYGYT
few,TRBV7-6,TRBJ1-3,ASSSGVSGNTIY
-,TRBV15,TRBJ1-1,ATSPRMNTEAF
-,TRBV28,TRBJ2-6,ASSSPGKSGANVLT
few,TRBV5-1,TRBJ1-1,ASSLGTGAADTEAF
once,TRBV10-1,TRBJ2-7,ASSDSISYEQY
-,TRBV7-2,TRBJ2-1,ASSERRGGRDEQF
-,TRBV2,TRBJ1-4,ASSATEGVEKLF
-,TRBV6-4,TRBJ2-1,ASNRLAGGPYNEQF
-,TRBV5-1,TRBJ2-1,ASSLLERGSYNEQF
once,TRBV28,TRBJ1-1,ASTYSPGQGRDSTEAF
-,TRBV5-3,TRBJ1-1,ARNATGEKRMNTEAF
-,TRBV6-4,TRBJ2-2,ASSDVTGSGELF
-,TRBV7-8,TRBJ2-5,ASSKSLRLQLQETQY
-,TRBV29-1,TRBJ2-7,SVGGQGALTSYEQY
-,TRBV19,TRBJ1-4,ASSPRDSRNEKLF
-,TRBV6-5,TRBJ2-5,ARDRVQETQY